What follows are 29 T cell receptor beta chains derived from one specimen sequenced in a study of beta chain features in type 1 diabetes. The whole isolated RNA underwent reverse transcription, so sequencing captured expressed TCRB transcripts. Libraries were prepared by immunoSEQ multiplex PCR; TCRdb keeps only in-frame clonotypes and omits some of them. The data contain about 160,000 clones, approximately 9.1% of them singletons. The sequenced sample consisted of central memory CD4+ T cells from blood. The receptors originated from a woman aged 18-35 years in good health.

The table lists this clone with a few counts. The chain couples TRBV7-9 to TRBJ2-6; D perhaps matches TRBD1 (5 bases). Germline assignment: CDR1 SEHNR and CDR2 FQNEAQ (reference sequence). Trimming took off 5 bases at V and 2 bases at J, with 19 bases between the two ends. The CDR3 has 18 amino acids. CDR3 loop: CASSPRGREATGANVLTF. The CDR3 DNA reads as TGTGCCAGCAGCCCTCGTGGCAGGGAAGCAACTGGGGCCAACGTCCTGACTTTC.

This clone was counted only a few times. The chain has TRBV19 and TRBJ2-7, with D possibly matching TRBD2 (6 bases). V was cut by 8 bases and J by 3 bases, with 11 bases left in between. The CDR3 covers 12 residues. Germline V lookup: CDR1 LNHDA, CDR2 SQIVND (reference sequence). DNA for the CDR3: TGTGCCAGTGGTTCCGGGAGCTACGAGCAGTACTTC. It specifies CASGSGSYEQYF. The full variable domain, in which reference TRBV19 and TRBJ2-7 provide the parts outside the CDR3, is DGGITQSPKYLFRKEGQNVTLSCEQNLNHDAMYWYRQDPGQGLRLIYYSQIVNDFQKGDIAEGYSVSREKKESFPLTVTSAQKNPTAFYLCASGSGSYEQYFGPGTRLTVT.

The sample holds a few counts of this clone. V and J are TRBV25-1 and TRBJ2-2; the D gene is possibly TRBD2 (5 bases). The CDR3 sequence is 15 residues long. From germline, CDR1 is MGHDK and CDR2 SYGVNS. Trimming took off 3 bases at V and 4 bases at J, with 12 bases between the two ends. This CDR3 is CASSDPGSGTGELFF. Here the CDR3 DNA reads TGTGCCAGCAGTGATCCGGGCAGCGGCACCGGGGAGCTGTTTTTT.

For the CDR3, the DNA is TGTGCCAGCAGCTTGGGCCCGGGTGGCTACACCTTC. It yields the protein CASSLGPGGYTF. The rearrangement uses TRBV5-6 and TRBJ1-2; D is unresolved. Germline CDR1 is SGHDT and CDR2 is YYEEEE. V was trimmed by 0 bases and J by 7 bases, leaving 7 bases between them. This CDR3 has 12 amino acids.

This chain joins TRBV11-1 and TRBJ2-3, with D unresolved. Trimming removed 5 bases at V and 3 bases at J, with 9 bases between. CDR1 SGHAT and CDR2 FQDESV come from the germline V gene (reference sequence). This CDR3 is built from 13 residues. The CDR3 here is CASSADSTDTQYF. As DNA, the CDR3 is TGTGCCAGCAGCGCCGATAGTACAGATACGCAGTATTTT.

A few counts support this clone. This chain links TRBV5-1 with TRBJ1-5; 9 bases agree with TRBD1. Trimming cost V 4 bases and J 0 bases; bases outside gene matches: 2. CDR3 length: 15 residues. Germline V gene lookup returns CDR1 SGHRS and CDR2 YFSETQ. The CDR3 DNA sequence: TGCGCCAGCAGCACGGGACAGGGTAGCAATCAGCCCCAGCATTTT. Translated: CASSTGQGSNQPQHF. Variable domain in full (rest from reference TRBV5-1 and TRBJ1-5): KAGVTQTPRYLIKTRGQQVTLSCSPISGHRSVSWYQQTPGQGLQFLFEYFSETQRNKGNFPGRFSGRQFSNSRSEMNVSTLELGDSALYLCASSTGQGSNQPQHFGDGTRLSIL.

This clone showed up many times. The chain joins TRBV29-1 to TRBJ1-5, with 9 bases lining up with TRBD1. This CDR3 is built from 13 residues. V lost 5 bases, J lost 6 bases, and 5 bases stayed unmatched. Looked up from germline, CDR1 is SQVTM and CDR2 is ANQGSEA. CDR3 DNA sequence: TGCAGCGTTACAGGGGGCTTAGGTCAGCCCCAGCATTTT. Translation gives CSVTGGLGQPQHF.

The gene calls are TRBV9 and TRBJ2-5, with 11 bases lining up with TRBD2. Germline CDR1 reads SGDLS; CDR2 reads YYNGEE. Trimming took 3 bases from V and 5 from J; bases not matched to a gene: 15. The CDR3 length is 18 residues. The CDR3 DNA reads as TGTGCCAGCAGCGGCCTCCAGACTAGCGGGGCAAGGGGGGAGACCCAGTACTTC. It encodes CASSGLQTSGARGETQYF.

The chain has TRBV30 and TRBJ2-7; TRBD1 agrees at 7 bases. This CDR3 region has 13 residues. The V segment lost 8 bases and the J segment 8 bases; nucleotides outside the gene matches: 15. Germline CDR1 is GTSNPN and CDR2 is SVGIG (reference sequence). DNA for the CDR3: TGTGCCGCCACCCGGGACAGAGCCGGGAAGCAGTACTTC. Its translation: CAATRDRAGKQYF.

The sample holds a few counts of this clone. The chain carries TRBV5-1 and TRBJ1-2, with 8 bases identical to TRBD1. Germline V CDR1 and CDR2: SGHRS, YFSETQ. CDR3 length: 14 residues. J lost 4 bases, V lost 4 bases, and 6 bases had no gene match. Here the CDR3 reads CASSTTGEGYGYTF. The CDR3 DNA sequence: TGCGCCAGCAGCACGACAGGGGAGGGCTATGGCTACACCTTC. The full variable domain, in which reference TRBV5-1 and TRBJ1-2 provide the parts outside the CDR3, is KAGVTQTPRYLIKTRGQQVTLSCSPISGHRSVSWYQQTPGQGLQFLFEYFSETQRNKGNFPGRFSGRQFSNSRSEMNVSTLELGDSALYLCASSTTGEGYGYTFGSGTRLTVV.

This CDR3 reads CASSRGLAGGTDTQYF. CDR3 in DNA: TGTGCCAGCAGCCGGGGACTAGCGGGGGGAACAGATACGCAGTATTTT. V and J are TRBV4-2 and TRBJ2-3; 15 bases match TRBD2. Germline CDR1 reads LGHNA; CDR2 reads YNFKEQ. The CDR3 consists of 16 residues. The ends lost 4 bases at V and 3 bases at J; junction bases unmatched: 2.

This chain connects TRBV18 to TRBJ2-7; 10 positions agree with TRBD2. The junction had 12 bases not matched to a gene; V was cut back by 6 bases and J by 10 bases. Germline-derived CDR1 and CDR2 are KGHSH and LQKENI. This CDR3 region has 14 residues. In DNA form, the CDR3 reads TGTGCCAGCTCCCCGGGACTAGCGAAGGGCGAACAGTACTTC. Protein product: CASSPGLAKGEQYF.

V and J are TRBV5-4 and TRBJ2-1, with 10 bases that match TRBD2. Losses at the gene ends were 4 bases for V and 0 bases for J; bases not matched to a gene: 7. This CDR3 comprises 17 residues. Looked up from germline, CDR1 is SGHNT and CDR2 is YYREEE (reference sequence). This CDR3 is CASSQGSGGGSYNEQFF. In DNA, the CDR3 is TGTGCCAGCAGCCAAGGAAGCGGGGGGGGCTCCTACAATGAGCAGTTCTTC.

CDR3 protein: CASSSSQDNTGELFF. DNA of the CDR3: TGTGCCAGCAGCTCCTCCCAGGATAACACCGGGGAGCTGTTTTTT. V gene TRBV13 combines with J gene TRBJ2-2; no firm D call. The CDR3 runs 15 residues. Trimming removed 4 bases at V and 2 bases at J, with 11 bases between. The V gene's germline CDR1 is PRHDT and CDR2 FYEKMQ (reference sequence).

This clone turned up a few times. The J gene is TRBJ2-2, the V gene TRBV9; TRBD2 aligns across 7 bases. After removal of 0 bases from V and 2 bases from J, the junction contained 4 bases not matched to a gene. Germline V gene lookup returns CDR1 SGDLS and CDR2 YYNGEE. This CDR3 is built from 16 residues. This chain's CDR3 is CASSVGGLTNTGELFF. In DNA, the CDR3 is TGTGCCAGCAGCGTAGGGGGACTAACAAACACCGGGGAGCTGTTTTTT.

This clone was found a few times. This chain uses TRBV5-1 with TRBJ1-2, with 8 bases aligning to TRBD1. With 4 bases clipped from V and 6 bases from J, the junction kept 5 bases outside the gene matches. The length of the CDR3 is 13 residues. Germline V gene data show CDR1 as SGHRS and CDR2 as YFSETQ. The CDR3 bases are TGCGCCAGCAGCAGCTCGGGACAGGATGGCTACACCTTC. Translated, it gives CASSSSGQDGYTF.

This clone was observed a few times. The chain uses TRBV15 and TRBJ1-2; D is ambiguous. The CDR3 spans 13 residues. V dropped 1 base and J dropped 8 bases, with 11 bases sitting between them. From germline, CDR1 is LNHNV and CDR2 YYDKDF (reference sequence). The CDR3, as DNA: TGTGCCACCAGCAGAGTAGACGGAGAAGGCTACACCTTC. It yields the protein CATSRVDGEGYTF.

This clone was observed a handful of times. The V call is TRBV6-6, the J call TRBJ2-3; 8 bases match TRBD1. V lost 2 bases to trimming and J lost 2 bases; unmatched junction nucleotides: 3. CDR3 length: 15 amino acids. Germline loops: CDR1 MNHNY, CDR2 SVGAGI (reference sequence). CDR3: CASSYEDRVTDTQYF. The CDR3 DNA follows: TGTGCCAGCAGTTACGAGGACAGGGTCACAGATACGCAGTATTTT.

The chain recombines TRBV5-4 with TRBJ1-2; a weak D match, TRBD1 (5 bases). CDR3 size: 15 residues. V was clipped by 4 bases and J by 3 bases, with 16 bases between them. Per germline, CDR1 SGHNT and CDR2 YYREEE (reference sequence). CDR3 sequence: CASSPGGVGDYGYTF. The DNA for the CDR3 is TGTGCCAGCAGCCCAGGAGGGGTCGGTGACTATGGCTACACCTTC.

This sequence joins TRBV14 and TRBJ2-7; 9 bases map to TRBD2. Germline assignment: CDR1 SGHDN and CDR2 FVKESK. Trimming cost V 3 bases and J 6 bases; bases outside gene matches: 6. The CDR3 length is 14 residues. CDR3 nucleotide sequence: TGTGCCAGCAGCCAGGGGCTAGCGGGACGCGAGCAGTACTTC. Translated, it gives CASSQGLAGREQYF.

The V gene is TRBV11-2, the J gene TRBJ2-1; D is uncertain. Trimming removed 3 bases from V and 4 bases from J, with 13 bases in between. CDR3 length equals 15 residues. Germline lookup yields CDR1 SGHAT and CDR2 FQNNGV. The chain's CDR3 is CASSFGTVGYNEQFF. The CDR3 DNA is TGTGCCAGCAGCTTCGGCACAGTTGGATACAATGAGCAGTTCTTC.

J is TRBJ2-3 and V is TRBV18; 12 bases align to TRBD2. The CDR3 covers 16 residues. Unmatched junction bases numbered 6, after V lost 1 base and J lost 7 bases. CDR1 KGHSH and CDR2 LQKENI come from the germline V gene. CDR3 region: CASSPQTSGGPYTQYF. CDR3 nucleotide sequence: TGTGCCAGCTCACCACAGACTAGCGGGGGACCCTATACGCAGTATTTT.

This clone was counted a few times. The chain is built from TRBV30 and TRBJ2-7; the D gene is possibly TRBD2 (6 bases). This CDR3 contains 11 residues. In germline, CDR1 is GTSNPN, CDR2 SVGIG (reference sequence). Trimming left V 3 bases short and J 4 bases short, with 7 bases between. The CDR3 region is CAWRREYEQYF. CDR3 DNA sequence: TGTGCCTGGAGGCGGGAATACGAGCAGTACTTC. The whole variable domain, filled in from reference TRBV30 and TRBJ2-7, reads SQTIHQWPATLVQPVGSPLSLECTVEGTSNPNLYWYRQAAGRGLQLLFYSVGIGQISSEVPQNLSASRPQDRQFILSSKKLLLSDSGFYLCAWRREYEQYFGPGTRLTVT.

There are a few counts of this clone. The rearrangement joins TRBV11-2 to TRBJ2-2; a possible D gene is TRBD1 (5 bases). Trimming pared 3 bases from V and 2 bases from J, leaving 10 bases between. Germline V gives CDR1 SGHAT, CDR2 FQNNGV. This CDR3 is built from 15 residues. The CDR3 coding sequence is TGTGCCAGCAGCTTTAACAGGATAAACACCGGGGAGCTGTTTTTT. It is translated as CASSFNRINTGELFF.

The rearrangement uses TRBV6-6 and TRBJ1-3; TRBD1 is a possible D gene (6 bases). The V gene lost 6 bases and the J gene lost 0 bases, with 9 bases spanning the gap. Germline V CDR1 and CDR2: MNHNY, SVGAGI (reference sequence). CDR3 length: 14 residues. CDR3 residues: CASRTGLSGNTIYF. DNA for the CDR3: TGTGCCAGCAGGACAGGCCTCTCTGGAAACACCATATATTTT.

This chain uses TRBV19 with TRBJ2-1; the match to TRBD2 covers 9 bases. The V gene end was trimmed by 1 base and the J gene end by 4 bases; junction bases not matched to a gene: 5. Per the germline V gene, CDR1 is LNHDA and CDR2 is SQIVND (reference sequence). The CDR3 runs 16 residues. The CDR3 loop is CASSIGAGGIYNEQFF. Here the CDR3 DNA reads TGTGCCAGTAGTATAGGAGCGGGAGGAATATACAATGAGCAGTTCTTC.

Only a few counts were recorded for this clone. V is TRBV6-6 and J is TRBJ2-7; D gene uncertain. Germline CDR1 and CDR2: MNHNY and SVGAGI (reference sequence). The CDR3 totals 12 residues. V gave up 4 bases and J gave up 5 bases, with 9 bases separating them. The CDR3 region is CASSSSRDEQYF. CDR3 DNA: TGTGCCAGCAGTTCCTCCCGGGACGAGCAGTACTTC.

This clone was detected a few times. The chain employs TRBV30 and TRBJ2-2, with D unclear. The CDR3 contains 14 residues. Germline values: CDR1 GTSNPN, CDR2 SVGIG (reference sequence). Deletions cut 3 bases from V and 4 bases from J, with 12 bases between. CDR3 sequence reads: CAWRQQSSTGELFF. The CDR3 DNA sequence: TGTGCCTGGAGACAACAGAGTAGCACCGGGGAGCTGTTTTTT.

The chain links TRBV7-2 to TRBJ1-2; D not certain. V was shortened by 6 bases and J by 6 bases, with 23 bases between the two germline ends. Germline CDR1 and CDR2: SGHTA and FQGNSA. The CDR3 is 16 residues long. CDR3 residues: CASRPLHPGRVDGYTF. The CDR3 DNA reads as TGTGCCAGCAGGCCTCTTCACCCGGGTCGGGTGGATGGCTACACCTTC.